Below are 14 T cell receptor beta chains sequenced from a single sample in a study of cytomegalovirus exposure and HLA in healthy donors. The PCR contained 60 Vbeta and 13 Jbeta primers. Some clones are missing from TCRdb's copy, which holds only in-frame ones; the method was immunoSEQ multiplex PCR. The sample contains some 80,000 clones, roughly 79% of which appear only once. The specimen was PBMCs. The receptors were gathered from a man aged 18 to 29 in good health and CMV-seropositive.

As DNA, the CDR3 is TGTGCCAGCCACCTGGACAGGGGGACCGGGGAGCTGTTTTTT. It specifies CASHLDRGTGELFF. The chain employs TRBV2 and TRBJ2-2; 10 nucleotides line up with TRBD1. This CDR3 has 14 amino acids. The J segment lost 5 bases and the V segment lost 8 bases, leaving 5 bases of the junction unmatched. Germline CDR1 and CDR2: SNHLY and FYNNEI.

The chain joins TRBV2 to TRBJ2-1, with TRBD2 matching 9 bases. With V trimmed by 5 bases and J by 4 bases, 12 bases remained unmatched. The CDR3 runs 17 residues. Germline V gene data show CDR1 as SNHLY and CDR2 as FYNNEI. The CDR3 protein is CASSTARVSGGYNEQFF. The CDR3 DNA reads as TGTGCCAGCAGTACCGCTCGGGTGAGCGGGGGGTACAATGAGCAGTTCTTC. The full variable domain, in which reference TRBV2 and TRBJ2-1 provide the parts outside the CDR3, is EPEVTQTPSHQVTQMGQEVILRCVPISNHLYFYWYRQILGQKVEFLVSFYNNEISEKSEIFDDQFSVERPDGSNFTLKIRSTKLEDSAMYFCASSTARVSGGYNEQFFGPGTRLTVL.

The chain has TRBV19 and TRBJ2-5; D is undetermined. CDR3 length: 11 amino acids. CDR1 and CDR2 from the germline V gene are LNHDA and SQIVND (reference sequence). Trimming took 10 bases from V and 5 from J, leaving 11 bases between them. The CDR3 coding sequence is TGTGCCACCGGAGACTTGGAGACCCAGTACTTC. Residues: CATGDLETQYF. The variable domain in full, with the rest retrieved from reference TRBV19 and TRBJ2-5, is DGGITQSPKYLFRKEGQNVTLSCEQNLNHDAMYWYRQDPGQGLRLIYYSQIVNDFQKGDIAEGYSVSREKKESFPLTVTSAQKNPTAFYLCATGDLETQYFGPGTRLLVL.

The J gene is TRBJ1-1, the V gene TRBV20-1, with D uncertain. V shed 5 bases and J shed 6 bases, with 10 bases lying between them. The CDR3 covers 11 residues. CDR1 is DFQATT and CDR2 is SNEGSKA in the germline V gene (reference sequence). This chain's CDR3 is CSADSLPEAFF. CDR3 sequence (DNA): TGCAGTGCTGATTCGCTACCTGAAGCTTTCTTT.

The chain employs TRBV28 and TRBJ1-1; the match to TRBD1 covers 7 bases. The V gene end was trimmed by 6 bases and the J gene end by 4 bases; junction bases not matched to a gene: 5. Germline values: CDR1 MDHEN, CDR2 SYDVKM. This CDR3 is built from 13 residues. CDR3: CASREGQPTEAFF. DNA for the CDR3: TGTGCCAGCAGGGAGGGACAGCCCACTGAAGCTTTCTTT.

The chain carries TRBV29-1 and TRBJ1-5, with 10 nucleotides matching TRBD1. V was pared by 1 base and J by 6 bases, with 0 bases of the junction left unmatched. The CDR3 runs 13 residues. Germline values: CDR1 SQVTM, CDR2 ANQGSEA. The CDR3, as DNA: TGCAGCGTTGAAGGGACAGGGGGTCAGCCCCAGCATTTT. Protein sequence: CSVEGTGGQPQHF. Filled out from reference TRBV29-1 and TRBJ1-5, the complete variable domain reads SAVISQKPSRDICQRGTSLTIQCQVDSQVTMMFWYRQQPGQSLTLIATANQGSEATYESGFVIDKFPISRPNLTFSTLTVSNMSPEDSSIYLCSVEGTGGQPQHFGDGTRLSIL.

This rearrangement joins TRBV11-2 to TRBJ2-7; 8 nucleotides align to TRBD2. The germline CDR1 and CDR2 sequences are SGHAT and FQNNGV. The V segment lost 1 base and the J segment 2 bases; nucleotides outside the gene matches: 1. CDR3 length: 14 residues. CDR3 amino acids: CASSLGAGAYEQYF. For the CDR3, the DNA is TGTGCCAGCAGCTTAGGAGCGGGGGCCTACGAGCAGTACTTC.

This chain connects TRBV14 to TRBJ2-7; 14 nucleotides line up with TRBD2. Germline V CDR1 and CDR2: SGHDN, FVKESK. The ends lost 3 bases at V and 5 bases at J; junction bases unmatched: 6. This CDR3 is built from 16 residues. The DNA of the CDR3 is TGTGCCAGCAGCCAGGCCGGGACTAGCGGGAGCCACGAGCAGTACTTC. This sequence encodes CASSQAGTSGSHEQYF.

The genes are TRBV7-2 and TRBJ1-5; unclear D gene. The germline CDR1 and CDR2 sequences are SGHTA and FQGNSA. Trimming took 4 bases from V and 3 from J, leaving 7 bases between them. This CDR3 region has 13 residues. The CDR3 protein is CASSSPLNQPQHF. For the CDR3, the DNA is TGTGCCAGCAGCTCCCCACTCAATCAGCCCCAGCATTTT.

This chain joins TRBV2 and TRBJ1-2; D is possibly TRBD1 (6 bases). This CDR3 is 11 amino acids long. V shed 9 bases and J shed 2 bases, with 7 bases lying between them. Looked up from germline, CDR1 is SNHLY and CDR2 is FYNNEI. The chain's CDR3 is CARQGNYGYTF. In DNA, the CDR3 is TGTGCCAGGCAGGGGAACTATGGCTACACCTTC. Looking up the rest from reference TRBV2 and TRBJ1-2 gives the full variable domain: EPEVTQTPSHQVTQMGQEVILRCVPISNHLYFYWYRQILGQKVEFLVSFYNNEISEKSEIFDDQFSVERPDGSNFTLKIRSTKLEDSAMYFCARQGNYGYTFGSGTRLTVV.

The chain has TRBV9 and TRBJ2-7; 11 bases agree with TRBD2. The V gene's germline CDR1 is SGDLS and CDR2 YYNGEE. V was clipped by 2 bases and J by 4 bases; unmatched bases: 2. CDR3 size: 14 residues. The DNA for the CDR3 is TGTGCCAGCAGCGTTGCTAGCGGGAGGTACGAGCAGTACTTC. Its translation is CASSVASGRYEQYF. The full variable domain, rest sourced from reference TRBV9 and TRBJ2-7, is DSGVTQTPKHLITATGQRVTLRCSPRSGDLSVYWYQQSLDQGLQFLIQYYNGEERAKGNILERFSAQQFPDLHSELNLSSLELGDSALYFCASSVASGRYEQYFGPGTRLTVT.

For the CDR3, the DNA is TGTGCCAGCAGCCCCCGACAGACTAACTATGGCTACACCTTC. This gives the protein CASSPRQTNYGYTF. V usage is TRBV13 and J usage is TRBJ1-2, with a possible D match to TRBD1 (5 bases). The CDR3 sequence is 14 residues long. Per germline, CDR1 PRHDT and CDR2 FYEKMQ (reference sequence). V was shortened by 5 bases and J by 0 bases, with 10 bases between the two germline ends.

This clone was counted only a few times. This chain joins TRBV5-1 and TRBJ1-2, with no clear D. Germline V lookup: CDR1 SGHRS, CDR2 YFSETQ. This CDR3 spans 19 amino acids. Trimming stripped 1 base from V and 8 bases from J, with 30 bases between. This CDR3 is CASSLTLGGRMAIKGGYTF. The CDR3 nucleotides read TGCGCCAGCAGCTTGACACTAGGAGGAAGAATGGCGATTAAAGGGGGCTACACCTTC.

J is TRBJ1-5 and V is TRBV4-1; D remains unclear. Trimming pared 5 bases from V and 6 bases from J, leaving 11 bases between. The CDR3 has 13 residues. Germline CDR1 and CDR2: MGHRA and YSYEKL. CDR3 amino acids: CASSRRAGQPQHF. The CDR3 bases are TGCGCCAGCAGCAGAAGGGCGGGTCAGCCCCAGCATTTT.